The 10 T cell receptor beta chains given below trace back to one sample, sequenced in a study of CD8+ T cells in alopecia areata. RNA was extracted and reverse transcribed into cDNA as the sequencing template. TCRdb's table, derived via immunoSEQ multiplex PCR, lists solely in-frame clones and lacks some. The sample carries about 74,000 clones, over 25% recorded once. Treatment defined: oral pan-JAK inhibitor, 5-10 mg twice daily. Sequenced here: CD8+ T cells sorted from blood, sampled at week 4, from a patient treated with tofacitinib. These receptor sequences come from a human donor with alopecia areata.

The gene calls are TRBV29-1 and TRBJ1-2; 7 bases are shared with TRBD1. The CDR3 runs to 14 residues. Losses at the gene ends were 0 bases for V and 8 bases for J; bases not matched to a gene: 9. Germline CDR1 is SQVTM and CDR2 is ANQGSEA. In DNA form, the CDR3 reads TGCAGCGTTGAAGATGTCGGTAAAGGGGGCGGCTACACCTTC. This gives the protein CSVEDVGKGGGYTF.

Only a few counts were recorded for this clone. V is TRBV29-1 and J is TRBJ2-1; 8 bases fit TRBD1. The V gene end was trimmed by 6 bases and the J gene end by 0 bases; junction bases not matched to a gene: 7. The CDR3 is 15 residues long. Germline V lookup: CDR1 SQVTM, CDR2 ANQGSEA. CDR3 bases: TGCAGCGTCCCAAGGGGACAGGACTCCTACAATGAGCAGTTCTTC. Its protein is CSVPRGQDSYNEQFF.

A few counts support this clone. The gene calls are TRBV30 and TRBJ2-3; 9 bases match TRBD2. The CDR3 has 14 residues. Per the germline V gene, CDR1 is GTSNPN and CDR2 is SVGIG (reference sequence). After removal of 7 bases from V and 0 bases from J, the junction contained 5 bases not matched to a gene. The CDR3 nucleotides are TGTGCCTTTAGCGGGAGTGTTAGCACAGATACGCAGTATTTT. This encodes CAFSGSVSTDTQYF. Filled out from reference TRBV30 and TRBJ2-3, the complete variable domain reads SQTIHQWPATLVQPVGSPLSLECTVEGTSNPNLYWYRQAAGRGLQLLFYSVGIGQISSEVPQNLSASRPQDRQFILSSKKLLLSDSGFYLCAFSGSVSTDTQYFGPGTRLTVL.

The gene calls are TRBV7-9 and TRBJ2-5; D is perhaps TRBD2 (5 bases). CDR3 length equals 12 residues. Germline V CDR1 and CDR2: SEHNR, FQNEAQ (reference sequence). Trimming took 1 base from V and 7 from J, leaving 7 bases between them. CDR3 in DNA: TGTGCCAGCAGCTTAGGGGCGGGGACCCAGTACTTC. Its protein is CASSLGAGTQYF.

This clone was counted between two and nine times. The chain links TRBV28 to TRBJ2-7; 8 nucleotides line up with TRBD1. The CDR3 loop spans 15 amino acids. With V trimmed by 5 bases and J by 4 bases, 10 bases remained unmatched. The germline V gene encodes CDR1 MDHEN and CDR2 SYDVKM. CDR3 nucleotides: TGTGCCAGCAGTCGATTCGGACAGGGATCATACGAGCAGTACTTC. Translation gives CASSRFGQGSYEQYF.

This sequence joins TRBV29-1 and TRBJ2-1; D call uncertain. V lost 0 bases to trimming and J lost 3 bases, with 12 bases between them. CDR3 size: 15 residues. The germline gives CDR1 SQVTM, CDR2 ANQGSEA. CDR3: CSVEDLEGHYNEQFF. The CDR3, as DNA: TGCAGCGTTGAAGATCTAGAAGGGCACTACAATGAGCAGTTCTTC.

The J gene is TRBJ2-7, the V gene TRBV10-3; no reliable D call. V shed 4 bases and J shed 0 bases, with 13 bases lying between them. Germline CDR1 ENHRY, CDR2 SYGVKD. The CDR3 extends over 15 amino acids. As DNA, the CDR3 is TGTGCCATCAGTGGAGGTGGAAAAGGCTCCTACGAGCAGTACTTC. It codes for CAISGGGKGSYEQYF.

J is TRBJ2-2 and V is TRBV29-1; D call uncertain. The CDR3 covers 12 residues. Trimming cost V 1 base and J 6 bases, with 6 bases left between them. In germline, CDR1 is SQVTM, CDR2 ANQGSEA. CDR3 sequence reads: CSVEVVAGELFF. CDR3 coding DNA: TGCAGCGTTGAAGTGGTTGCCGGGGAGCTGTTTTTT.

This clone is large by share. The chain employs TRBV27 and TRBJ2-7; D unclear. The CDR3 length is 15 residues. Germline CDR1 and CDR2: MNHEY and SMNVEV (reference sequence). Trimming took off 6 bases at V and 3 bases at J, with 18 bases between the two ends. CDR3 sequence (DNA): TGTGCCAGCAGCCCAACCGCCTACGGGCTCTACGAGCAGTACTTC. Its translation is CASSPTAYGLYEQYF.

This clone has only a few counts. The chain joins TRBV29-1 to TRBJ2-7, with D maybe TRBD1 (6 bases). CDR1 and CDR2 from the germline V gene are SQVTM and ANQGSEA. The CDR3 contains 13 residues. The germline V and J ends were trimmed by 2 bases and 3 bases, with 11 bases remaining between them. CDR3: CSVENRDNYEQYF. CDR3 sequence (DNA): TGCAGCGTTGAAAATCGGGACAACTACGAGCAGTACTTC.